The 17 T cell receptor beta chains below were found in one sample sequenced in a study of blood T cell repertoires in COVID-19. The repertoire was sequenced with immunoSEQ multiplex PCR; TCRdb's copy has only in-frame clones and lacks some. The top ten hold approximately 5% of the sample, which has some 18,000 clones, approximately 88% seen once. The sample comprised PBMCs or T cells enriched from blood (not recorded which). These TCRs come from a woman aged 25 to 39 who had recovered from COVID-19.

This clone was detected once. The chain employs TRBV9 and TRBJ1-3; maybe TRBD1 (6 bases). The CDR3 contains 14 residues. Germline-derived CDR1 and CDR2 are SGDLS and YYNGEE. V was clipped by 2 bases and J by 4 bases, with 10 bases between them. Here the CDR3 DNA reads TGTGCCAGCAGCGTCGGGACAATGGGAAACACCATATATTTT. It translates to CASSVGTMGNTIYF.

The chain links TRBV7-6 to TRBJ2-7; TRBD1 matches 10 bases. Unmatched junction bases numbered 7, after V lost 5 bases and J lost 3 bases. The CDR3 extends over 15 amino acids. The germline CDR1 and CDR2 sequences are SGHVS and FNYEAQ. CDR3 region: CASSKPGQGFYEQYF. The CDR3 DNA reads TGTGCCAGCAGCAAACCGGGACAGGGGTTCTACGAGCAGTACTTC.

This clone was counted a single time. V is TRBV12-3 or TRBV12-4 and J is TRBJ1-2; possibly TRBD1 for D (5 bases). The CDR3 has 13 residues. Trimming took off 6 bases at V and 4 bases at J, with 12 bases between the two ends. CDR3 protein: CASRIDRPYGYTF. The CDR3 coding sequence is TGTGCCAGCAGGATTGACAGACCCTATGGCTACACCTTC.

The genes are TRBV19 and TRBJ2-7, with D possibly TRBD2 on 6 matching bases. The V end was cut by 6 bases, the J end by 4 bases, with 16 bases between. This CDR3 contains 14 residues. In germline, CDR1 is LNHDA, CDR2 SQIVND (reference sequence). The CDR3 sequence: CASRLRGAGYEQYF. CDR3 coding DNA: TGTGCCAGTAGACTGAGAGGGGCGGGATACGAGCAGTACTTC.

This rearrangement joins TRBV7-8 to TRBJ1-6, with D perhaps matching TRBD1 (5 bases). Trimming cost V 8 bases and J 8 bases, with 22 bases left between them. There are 16 residues in the CDR3. CDR1 SGHVS and CDR2 FQNEAQ come from the germline V gene. CDR3 in DNA: TGTGCCAGCTCGAATTGGGGGGAGGTGCGTTATTCACCCCTCCACTTT. Its translation: CASSNWGEVRYSPLHF. Full variable domain (remainder filled in from reference TRBV7-8 and TRBJ1-6): GAGVSQSPRYKVAKRGQDVALRCDPISGHVSLFWYQQALGQGPEFLTYFQNEAQLDKSGLPSDRFFAERPEGSVSTLKIQRTQQEDSAVYLCASSNWGEVRYSPLHFGNGTRLTVT.

The J gene is TRBJ2-2, the V gene TRBV30; 9 bases map to TRBD2. In germline, CDR1 is GTSNPN, CDR2 SVGIG (reference sequence). Trimming cost V 3 bases and J 8 bases; bases outside gene matches: 4. There are 13 residues in the CDR3. CDR3 sequence (DNA): TGTGCCTGGAGCGCGGGGGGGCCAGGGGAGCTGTTTTTT. Its protein product is CAWSAGGPGELFF.

The genes are TRBV19 and TRBJ2-7; the D gene is possibly TRBD2 (6 bases). Trimming cost V 1 base and J 1 base, with 8 bases left between them. The length of the CDR3 is 14 residues. Germline lookup yields CDR1 LNHDA and CDR2 SQIVND (reference sequence). Here the CDR3 DNA reads TGTGCCAGTAGTATAGCAAGCGGGTCCTACGAGCAGTACTTC. It translates to CASSIASGSYEQYF.

This clone was picked up a small number of times. The chain has TRBV2 and TRBJ2-1, with D perhaps TRBD2 (5 bases). This CDR3 is 13 amino acids long. Germline V CDR1 and CDR2: SNHLY, FYNNEI. The V end was cut by 0 bases, the J end by 10 bases, with 10 bases between. Here the CDR3 DNA reads TGTGCCAGCAGTGAAGCGCTTCCGGGAGAGCAGTTCTTC. Translating it yields CASSEALPGEQFF.

The chain couples TRBV4-3 to TRBJ1-6, with D tentatively TRBD1 (5 bases). This CDR3 is built from 19 residues. Germline-derived CDR1 and CDR2 are LGHNA and YSLEER. The V end was cut by 0 bases, the J end by 0 bases, with 15 bases between. The CDR3 sequence: CASSQERGLWSSYNSPLHF. The CDR3 nucleotides read TGCGCCAGCAGCCAAGAACGGGGACTCTGGAGCTCCTATAATTCACCCCTCCACTTT.

This chain links TRBV6-5 with TRBJ1-2; D gene uncertain. The CDR3 is made up of 11 amino acids. The V end was cut by 4 bases, the J end by 13 bases, with 13 bases between. The germline CDR1 and CDR2 sequences are MNHEY and SVGAGI. This chain's CDR3 is CASSSEVLTTF. CDR3 in DNA: TGTGCCAGCAGTTCAGAGGTGCTAACCACCTTC.

The V and J genes are TRBV12-3 or TRBV12-4 and TRBJ2-7, with TRBD1 matching 7 bases. V lost 5 bases and J lost 0; bases outside the gene matches: 1. The CDR3 has 13 residues. CDR3 sequence (DNA): TGTGCCAGCAGTAGGGACAGCTCCTACGAGCAGTACTTC. The encoded protein is CASSRDSSYEQYF.

The chain combines TRBV4-3 with TRBJ1-2; D unclear. CDR1 is LGHNA and CDR2 is YSLEER in the germline V gene. Trimming shortened V by 0 bases and J by 1 base, and 12 bases separated the two germline ends. The CDR3 extends over 16 amino acids. For the CDR3, the DNA is TGCGCCAGCAGCCAAGATAGCGGATCGAGTAACTATGGCTACACCTTC. It encodes CASSQDSGSSNYGYTF.

This chain joins TRBV7-9 and TRBJ1-5; tentatively, D is TRBD1 (6 bases). Between the trimmed V and J ends, which lost 6 bases and 7 bases, there was a span of 28 bases. The V gene's germline CDR1 is SEHNR and CDR2 FQNEAQ (reference sequence). CDR3 length: 18 residues. CDR3 DNA sequence: TGTGCCAGCAGTCCTAGAGCACCGACACAGGGCCTCAGGCAGCCCCAGCATTTT. It yields the protein CASSPRAPTQGLRQPQHF.

The chain uses TRBV2 and TRBJ2-1; 7 bases line up with TRBD2. Germline CDR1 reads SNHLY; CDR2 reads FYNNEI. The junction had 8 bases not matched to a gene; V was cut back by 4 bases and J by 8 bases. The CDR3 loop spans 14 amino acids. CDR3 sequence reads: CASSVDRGEDEQFF. CDR3 bases: TGTGCCAGCAGTGTCGATCGGGGGGAGGATGAGCAGTTCTTC. Full variable domain (rest looked up from reference TRBV2 and TRBJ2-1): EPEVTQTPSHQVTQMGQEVILRCVPISNHLYFYWYRQILGQKVEFLVSFYNNEISEKSEIFDDQFSVERPDGSNFTLKIRSTKLEDSAMYFCASSVDRGEDEQFFGPGTRLTVL.

The chain has TRBV24-1 and TRBJ2-1; 7 bases line up with TRBD2. V lost 3 bases, J lost 1 base, and 2 bases stayed unmatched. The CDR3 covers 15 residues. Per the germline V gene, CDR1 is KGHDR and CDR2 is SFDVKD. The CDR3 nucleotides are TGTGCCACCAGTGATCCTAGCGGATCCTACAATGAGCAGTTCTTC. Translating gives CATSDPSGSYNEQFF.

V gene TRBV4-3 combines with J gene TRBJ1-2; 8 nucleotides line up with TRBD1. The CDR3 runs 15 residues. The trim removed 4 bases at V and 0 bases at J, leaving 4 bases unmatched. CDR1 and CDR2 from the germline V gene are LGHNA and YSLEER. The DNA of the CDR3 is TGCGCCAGCAGCCCCACACAGGGGGCTAACTATGGCTACACCTTC. Encoded protein: CASSPTQGANYGYTF.

The CDR3, as DNA: TGTGCCAGCAGCGAGGAGACTAGCGGGTCCTACGAGCAGTACTTC. The encoded protein is CASSEETSGSYEQYF. V gene TRBV9 combines with J gene TRBJ2-7, with 10 bases that match TRBD2. Germline V gene data show CDR1 as SGDLS and CDR2 as YYNGEE. Trimming took 3 bases from V and 1 from J; bases not matched to a gene: 4. CDR3 length: 15 amino acids.